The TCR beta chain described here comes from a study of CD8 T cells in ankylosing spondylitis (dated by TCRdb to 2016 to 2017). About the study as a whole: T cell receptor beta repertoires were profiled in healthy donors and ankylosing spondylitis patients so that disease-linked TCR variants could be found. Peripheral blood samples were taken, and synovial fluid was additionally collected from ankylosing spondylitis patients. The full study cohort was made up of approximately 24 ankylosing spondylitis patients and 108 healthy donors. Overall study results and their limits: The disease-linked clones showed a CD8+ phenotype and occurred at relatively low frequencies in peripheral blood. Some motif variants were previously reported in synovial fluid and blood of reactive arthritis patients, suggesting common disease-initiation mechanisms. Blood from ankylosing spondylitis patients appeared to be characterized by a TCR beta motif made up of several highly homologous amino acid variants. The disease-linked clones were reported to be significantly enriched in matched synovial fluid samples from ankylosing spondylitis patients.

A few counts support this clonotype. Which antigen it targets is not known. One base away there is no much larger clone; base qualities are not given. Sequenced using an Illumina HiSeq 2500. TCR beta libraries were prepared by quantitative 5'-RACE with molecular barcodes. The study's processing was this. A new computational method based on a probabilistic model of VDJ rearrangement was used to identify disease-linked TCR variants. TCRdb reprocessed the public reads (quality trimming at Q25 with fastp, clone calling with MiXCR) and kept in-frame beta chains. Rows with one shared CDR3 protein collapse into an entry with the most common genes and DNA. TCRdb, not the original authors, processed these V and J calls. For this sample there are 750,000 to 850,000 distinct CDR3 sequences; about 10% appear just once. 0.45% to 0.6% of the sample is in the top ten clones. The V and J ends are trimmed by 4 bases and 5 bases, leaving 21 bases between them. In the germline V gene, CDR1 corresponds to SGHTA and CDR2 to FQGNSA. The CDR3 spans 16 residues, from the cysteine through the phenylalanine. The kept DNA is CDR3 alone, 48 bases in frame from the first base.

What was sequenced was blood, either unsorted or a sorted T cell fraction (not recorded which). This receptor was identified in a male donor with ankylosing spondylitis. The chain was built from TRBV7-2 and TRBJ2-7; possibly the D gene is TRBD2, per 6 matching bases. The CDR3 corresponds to CASSSPTGLTRNEQYF. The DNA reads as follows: TGTGCCAGCAGCTCACCGACGGGGTTGACTAGGAACGAGCAGTACTTC.